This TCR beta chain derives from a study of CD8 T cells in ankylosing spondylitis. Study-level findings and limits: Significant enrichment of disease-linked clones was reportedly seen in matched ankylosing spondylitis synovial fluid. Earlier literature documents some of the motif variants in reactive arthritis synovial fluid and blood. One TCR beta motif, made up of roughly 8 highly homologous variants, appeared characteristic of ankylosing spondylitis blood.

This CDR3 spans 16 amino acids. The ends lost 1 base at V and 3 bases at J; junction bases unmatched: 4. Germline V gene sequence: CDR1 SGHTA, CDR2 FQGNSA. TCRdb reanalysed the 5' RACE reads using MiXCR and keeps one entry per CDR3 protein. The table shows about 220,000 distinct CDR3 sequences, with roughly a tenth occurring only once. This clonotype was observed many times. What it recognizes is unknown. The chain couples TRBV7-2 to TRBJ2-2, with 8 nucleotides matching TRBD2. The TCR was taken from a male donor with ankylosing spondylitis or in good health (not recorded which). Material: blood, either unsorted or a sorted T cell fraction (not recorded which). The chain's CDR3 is CASSLGGGPYTGELFF. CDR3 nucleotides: TGTGCCAGCAGCTTAGGCGGGGGGCCCTACACCGGGGAGCTGTTTTTT.